Shown below are 24 T cell receptor beta chains from a single sample sequenced in a study of blood T cell repertoires in COVID-19. This table comes from immunoSEQ multiplex PCR, and its TCRdb copy is limited to in-frame clones, with some not included. The table records around 79,000 clones, roughly 89% of them present only once. Material for sequencing was peripheral blood. All receptors come from a man aged 65 to 85 with active or convalescent COVID-19.

V is TRBV10-3 and J is TRBJ2-1, with a weak D call TRBD2 (6 bases). The CDR3 is 18 residues long. With 6 bases removed from V and 0 bases from J, the gap between germline ends came to 21 bases. CDR1 ENHRY and CDR2 SYGVKD come from the germline V gene. CDR3 DNA sequence: TGTGCCATCAGCGGGACTCAGACGGGTCCCATCTCCTACAATGAGCAGTTCTTC. As protein: CAISGTQTGPISYNEQFF.

This chain connects TRBV15 to TRBJ2-1, with 12 bases lining up with TRBD2. Per germline, CDR1 LNHNV and CDR2 YYDKDF (reference sequence). J lost 15 bases, V lost 8 bases, and 8 bases had no gene match. This CDR3 has 12 amino acids. In DNA, the CDR3 is TGTGCCACCGGGCTAGCGGGAGGGCACGGGTTCTTC. Its translation is CATGLAGGHGFF.

V is TRBV27 and J is TRBJ1-2; a possible D gene is TRBD1 (6 bases). This CDR3 has 13 amino acids. The V gene's germline CDR1 is MNHEY and CDR2 SMNVEV (reference sequence). The V gene lost 0 bases and the J gene lost 4 bases, with 6 bases spanning the gap. CDR3: CASSLSGGYGYTF. CDR3 sequence (DNA): TGTGCCAGCAGTTTATCAGGGGGCTATGGCTACACCTTC.

This chain connects TRBV5-4 to TRBJ1-1; D gene ambiguous. With 0 bases removed from V and 1 base from J, the gap between germline ends came to 10 bases. Germline CDR1 reads SGHNT; CDR2 reads YYREEE (reference sequence). The CDR3 length is 15 residues. Here the CDR3 reads CASSLAPGTNTEAFF. In DNA, the CDR3 is TGTGCCAGCAGCTTGGCCCCAGGAACGAACACTGAAGCTTTCTTT.

The chain recombines TRBV5-1 with TRBJ2-7, with D possibly being TRBD2 (7 bases). V lost 4 bases to trimming and J lost 3 bases, with 23 bases between them. The CDR3 runs 17 residues. Per germline, CDR1 SGHRS and CDR2 YFSETQ. CDR3 DNA: TGCGCCAGCAGCCCCCCCGGGGGGCCCGGGATCGACTACGAGCAGTACTTC. This sequence encodes CASSPPGGPGIDYEQYF.

The rearrangement links TRBV5-1 to TRBJ1-4; D unresolved. The CDR3 has 14 residues. Germline V lookup: CDR1 SGHRS, CDR2 YFSETQ. Deletions cut 4 bases from V and 0 bases from J, with 7 bases between. The CDR3 sequence: CASSMLATNEKLFF. For the CDR3, the DNA is TGCGCCAGCAGCATGTTAGCAACTAATGAAAAACTGTTTTTT. Full variable domain (remainder filled in from reference TRBV5-1 and TRBJ1-4): KAGVTQTPRYLIKTRGQQVTLSCSPISGHRSVSWYQQTPGQGLQFLFEYFSETQRNKGNFPGRFSGRQFSNSRSEMNVSTLELGDSALYLCASSMLATNEKLFFGSGTQLSVL.

This clone has just a few counts. DNA of the CDR3: TGTGCCAGCAGTGAGGGGGCTACGGTTGGATACAATGAGCAGTTCTTC. It is translated as CASSEGATVGYNEQFF. The V and J genes are TRBV2 and TRBJ2-1; tentatively, D is TRBD1 (6 bases). The ends were cut back, 3 bases at V and 4 bases at J, with 16 bases in the middle. The CDR3 sequence is 16 residues long. Germline V gives CDR1 SNHLY, CDR2 FYNNEI.

The V gene is TRBV5-1, the J gene TRBJ1-1; no clear D gene. Germline loops: CDR1 SGHRS, CDR2 YFSETQ. This CDR3 has 15 residues. Trimming cost V 4 bases and J 1 base, with 14 bases left between them. CDR3 amino acids: CASSPEIPRNTEAFF. CDR3 sequence (DNA): TGCGCCAGCAGCCCAGAAATTCCAAGGAACACTGAAGCTTTCTTT.

V is TRBV5-1 and J is TRBJ2-7, with 10 bases fitting TRBD1. V gave up 0 bases and J gave up 2 bases; unmatched junction bases: 2. Germline loops: CDR1 SGHRS, CDR2 YFSETQ. The length of the CDR3 is 15 residues. CDR3 nucleotides: TGCGCCAGCAGCTTGGCGGGGACAGGGGCCTACGAGCAGTACTTC. Protein sequence: CASSLAGTGAYEQYF.

The chain uses TRBV25-1 and TRBJ2-7; 8 bases map to TRBD2. V lost 5 bases to trimming and J lost 2 bases; unmatched junction nucleotides: 5. The CDR3 covers 14 residues. Germline V CDR1 and CDR2: MGHDK, SYGVNS. The CDR3 reads CASSSGSATYEQYF. DNA of the CDR3: TGTGCCAGCAGTAGCGGGAGCGCTACCTACGAGCAGTACTTC.

The rearrangement joins TRBV9 to TRBJ2-5; D is possibly TRBD1 (5 bases). V gave up 0 bases and J gave up 4 bases, with 16 bases separating them. The V gene's germline CDR1 is SGDLS and CDR2 YYNGEE. The CDR3 is 16 residues long. The CDR3 region has the DNA TGTGCCAGCAGCGTAGGAAGGGGCTATGAAGTAGAGACCCAGTACTTC. Residues: CASSVGRGYEVETQYF.

This chain links TRBV6-2 or TRBV6-3 with TRBJ2-2, with 9 positions matching TRBD1. This CDR3 is built from 16 residues. With V trimmed by 5 bases and J by 5 bases, 9 bases remained unmatched. Germline V lookup: CDR1 MNHEY, CDR2 SVGEGT. The CDR3 DNA reads TGTGCCAGCAGTCCCCAGGACAGGGGAGTTACCGGGGAGCTGTTTTTT. Its translation is CASSPQDRGVTGELFF.

This chain connects TRBV11-2 to TRBJ2-3, with 8 bases identical to TRBD1. V lost 1 base, J lost 4 bases, and 7 bases stayed unmatched. The CDR3 runs 16 residues. Germline V lookup: CDR1 SGHAT, CDR2 FQNNGV. CDR3 residues: CASSLVTRGLSDTQYF. DNA for the CDR3: TGTGCCAGCAGCTTAGTAACCAGGGGGCTGTCAGATACGCAGTATTTT.

The chain links TRBV5-5 to TRBJ2-7; TRBD1 matches 8 bases. Germline CDR1 and CDR2: SGHKS and YYEKEE (reference sequence). V shed 1 base and J 2 bases; nucleotides not matched to a gene: 2. The CDR3 consists of 14 residues. CDR3 in DNA: TGTGCCAGCAGCTTGACAGGGGGGCCCTACGAGCAGTACTTC. It yields the protein CASSLTGGPYEQYF.

The rearrangement uses TRBV7-9 and TRBJ2-4; D not certain. V was cut by 3 bases and J by 0 bases, with 9 bases left in between. The germline V gene has CDR1 SEHNR and CDR2 FQNEAQ (reference sequence). This CDR3 has 15 amino acids. The CDR3 here is CASSLRGLAKNIQYF. The CDR3 DNA follows: TGTGCCAGCAGCTTGCGTGGTCTAGCCAAAAACATTCAGTACTTC.

This clone showed up just a few times. An end of the junction does not agree with germline; a read error may underlie this. The genes are TRBV4-3 and TRBJ1-4; possible D gene TRBD1, 6 bases. From germline, CDR1 is LGHNA and CDR2 YSLEER. This CDR3 is 13 amino acids long. This CDR3 is CASSQPSGEGDRF. DNA of the CDR3: TGCGCCAGCAGCCAACCCTCGGGTGAGGGGGACCGATTT.

J is TRBJ1-1 and V is TRBV4-2; D unclear. The germline V gene encodes CDR1 LGHNA and CDR2 YNFKEQ. The CDR3 consists of 16 residues. V was pared by 3 bases and J by 3 bases, with 17 bases between. CDR3 sequence reads: CASSQISSRRYTEAFF. The CDR3 nucleotides are TGTGCCAGCAGCCAGATTTCCAGCAGGAGGTACACTGAAGCTTTCTTT.

V and J are TRBV6-5 and TRBJ1-5; no definite D call. The V gene's germline CDR1 is MNHEY and CDR2 SVGAGI. This CDR3 region has 15 residues. V was clipped by 6 bases and J by 2 bases, with 14 bases between them. This CDR3 is CASRREPTGNQPQHF. CDR3 bases: TGTGCCAGCAGGCGAGAGCCCACAGGCAATCAGCCCCAGCATTTT.

The V call is TRBV28, the J call TRBJ1-2; D not resolved. This CDR3 region has 15 residues. CDR1 and CDR2 (germline): MDHEN, SYDVKM. Trimming took 6 bases from V and 5 from J, leaving 19 bases between them. CDR3 nucleotide sequence: TGTGCCAGCAGCCCTCCCCCCTCAAACAAATATGGCTACACCTTC. Protein product: CASSPPPSNKYGYTF.

The chain combines TRBV19 with TRBJ1-3; D remains unclear. V lost 3 bases and J 0 bases, leaving 9 bases between the germline ends. The CDR3 sequence is 15 residues long. Looked up from germline, CDR1 is LNHDA and CDR2 is SQIVND (reference sequence). Here the CDR3 DNA reads TGTGCCAGTAGTATGGTCGGGAGCTCTGGAAACACCATATATTTT. Translating gives CASSMVGSSGNTIYF.

The chain employs TRBV7-9 and TRBJ2-1; no firm D call. The CDR3 has 14 residues. V lost 2 bases and J lost 12, with 17 bases in between. CDR1 SEHNR and CDR2 FQNEAQ come from the germline V gene (reference sequence). CDR3 protein: CASSLSVAELRQFF. DNA for the CDR3: TGTGCCAGCAGCTTATCCGTCGCGGAGCTCCGGCAGTTCTTC.

The chain is built from TRBV7-2 and TRBJ2-1; TRBD1 agrees at 8 bases. This CDR3 has 15 residues. Trimming took 5 bases from V and 1 from J; bases not matched to a gene: 4. Germline CDR1 SGHTA, CDR2 FQGNSA. CDR3 in amino acids: CASSPRQGSYNEQFF. The CDR3 DNA reads as TGTGCCAGCAGCCCCCGACAGGGGTCCTACAATGAGCAGTTCTTC.

The rearrangement joins TRBV27 to TRBJ1-1; D may be TRBD1 (5 bases). This CDR3 has 15 amino acids. Germline CDR1 MNHEY, CDR2 SMNVEV (reference sequence). V gave up 7 bases and J gave up 0 bases, with 15 bases separating them. CDR3 sequence (DNA): TGTGCCAGCACCCGCCAGGGCCTCATGAACACTGAAGCTTTCTTT. Its translation is CASTRQGLMNTEAFF.

DNA for the CDR3: TGCGCCAGCAGCTTGGGACTAGCGGGATATGGCAGCTCCTACGAGCAGTACTTC. This translates into CASSLGLAGYGSSYEQYF. The chain links TRBV5-1 to TRBJ2-7; 11 bases match TRBD2. Trimming at V came to 0 bases and at J to 0 bases, leaving 8 bases not matched to a gene. In germline, CDR1 is SGHRS, CDR2 YFSETQ. CDR3 length: 18 residues.